Many counts were recorded for the clone carrying this T cell receptor (beta chain). Beta-chain TCR CDR3 regions were amplified from RNA transcripts. Amplification began with first-round RT-PCR using HTBI primers, then second-round multiplex PCR was performed. TCRdb reprocessed the multiplex PCR reads via MiXCR and lists one record per CDR3 protein. The sample has about 1.1 million distinct CDR3 sequences, approximately 35% seen once. This entry comes from a study of Graves' ophthalmopathy and Graves' hyperthyroidism. The clonotype was recovered from an adult man with Graves' hyperthyroidism. Source material: peripheral blood or thyroid tissue (not recorded which).

The CDR3 is CASSSGQALSGANVLTF. In DNA form, the CDR3 reads TGTGCCAGCAGTTCTGGACAGGCCTTATCTGGGGCCAACGTCCTGACTTTC. V is TRBV7-9 and J is TRBJ2-6, with 7 bases matching TRBD1. Germline CDR1 SEHNR, CDR2 FQNEAQ (reference sequence). This CDR3 spans 17 amino acids. The ends lost 6 bases at V and 1 base at J; junction bases unmatched: 9.